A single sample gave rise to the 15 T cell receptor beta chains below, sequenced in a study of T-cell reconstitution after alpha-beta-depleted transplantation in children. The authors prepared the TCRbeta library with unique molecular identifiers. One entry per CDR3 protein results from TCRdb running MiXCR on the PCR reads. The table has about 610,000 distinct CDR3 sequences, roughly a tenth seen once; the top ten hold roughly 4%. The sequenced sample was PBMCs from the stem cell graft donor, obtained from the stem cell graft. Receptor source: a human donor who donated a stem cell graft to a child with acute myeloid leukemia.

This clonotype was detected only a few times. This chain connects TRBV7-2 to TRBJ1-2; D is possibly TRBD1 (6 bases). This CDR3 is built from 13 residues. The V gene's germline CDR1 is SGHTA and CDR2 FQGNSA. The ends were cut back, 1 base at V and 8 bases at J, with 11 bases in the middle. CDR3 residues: CASSLGQAQGYTF. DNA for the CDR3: TGTGCCAGCAGCTTAGGACAGGCGCAGGGCTACACCTTC.

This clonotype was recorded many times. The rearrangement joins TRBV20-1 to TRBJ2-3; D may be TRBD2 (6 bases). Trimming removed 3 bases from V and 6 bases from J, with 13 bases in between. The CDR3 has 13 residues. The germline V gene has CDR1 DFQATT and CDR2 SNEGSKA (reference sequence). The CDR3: CSASPGTLDTQYF. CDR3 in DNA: TGCAGTGCTAGCCCAGGGACTCTTGATACGCAGTATTTT.

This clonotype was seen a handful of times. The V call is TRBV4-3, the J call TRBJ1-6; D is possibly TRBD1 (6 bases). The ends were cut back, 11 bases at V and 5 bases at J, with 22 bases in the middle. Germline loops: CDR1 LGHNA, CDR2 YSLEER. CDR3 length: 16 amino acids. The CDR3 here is CAAPGHWYRNNSPLHF. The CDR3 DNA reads TGCGCCGCTCCGGGACACTGGTATAGGAATAATTCACCCCTCCACTTT.

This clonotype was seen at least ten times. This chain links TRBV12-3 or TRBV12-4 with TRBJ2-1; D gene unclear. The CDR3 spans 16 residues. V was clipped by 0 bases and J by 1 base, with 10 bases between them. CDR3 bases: TGTGCCAGCAGTTTAGCGCGGACCCAATCCTACAATGAGCAGTTCTTC. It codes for CASSLARTQSYNEQFF.

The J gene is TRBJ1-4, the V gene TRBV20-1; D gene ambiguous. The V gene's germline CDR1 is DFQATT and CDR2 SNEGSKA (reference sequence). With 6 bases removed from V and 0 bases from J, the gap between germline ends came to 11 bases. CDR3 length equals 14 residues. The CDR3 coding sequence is TGCAGTGCCAGTCCCGGCACAACTAATGAAAAACTGTTTTTT. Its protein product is CSASPGTTNEKLFF.

The CDR3 protein is CASSPQQGEYNEQFF. DNA of the CDR3: TGTGCCAGCTCACCACAACAGGGGGAGTACAATGAGCAGTTCTTC. The V call is TRBV18, the J call TRBJ2-1; 8 bases line up with TRBD1. This CDR3 is built from 15 residues. The germline V gene encodes CDR1 KGHSH and CDR2 LQKENI. Trimming took 1 base from V and 4 from J; bases not matched to a gene: 3.

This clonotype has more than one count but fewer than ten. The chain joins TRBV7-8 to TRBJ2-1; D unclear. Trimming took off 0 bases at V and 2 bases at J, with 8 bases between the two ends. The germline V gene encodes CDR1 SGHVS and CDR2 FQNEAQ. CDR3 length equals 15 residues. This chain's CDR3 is CASSLAEQAYNEQFF. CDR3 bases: TGTGCCAGCAGCTTAGCGGAGCAAGCCTACAATGAGCAGTTCTTC. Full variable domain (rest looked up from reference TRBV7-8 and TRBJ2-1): GAGVSQSPRYKVAKRGQDVALRCDPISGHVSLFWYQQALGQGPEFLTYFQNEAQLDKSGLPSDRFFAERPEGSVSTLKIQRTQQEDSAVYLCASSLAEQAYNEQFFGPGTRLTVL.

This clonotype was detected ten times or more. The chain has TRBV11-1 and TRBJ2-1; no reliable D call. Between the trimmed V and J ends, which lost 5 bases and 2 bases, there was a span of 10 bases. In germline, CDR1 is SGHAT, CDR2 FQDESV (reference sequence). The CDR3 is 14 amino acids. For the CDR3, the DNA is TGTGCCAGCAGCCTACCGAACCCCTACAATGAGCAGTTCTTC. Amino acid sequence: CASSLPNPYNEQFF.

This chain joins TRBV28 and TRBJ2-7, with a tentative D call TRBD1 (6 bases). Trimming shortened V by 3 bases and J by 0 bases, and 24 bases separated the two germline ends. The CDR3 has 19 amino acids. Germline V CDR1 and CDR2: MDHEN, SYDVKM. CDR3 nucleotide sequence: TGTGCCAGCAGTTTTTATTGGCCCCCGCAGGGGCGCGCCTCCTACGAGCAGTACTTC. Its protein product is CASSFYWPPQGRASYEQYF. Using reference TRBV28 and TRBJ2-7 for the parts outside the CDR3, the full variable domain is DVKVTQSSRYLVKRTGEKVFLECVQDMDHENMFWYRQDPGLGLRLIYFSYDVKMKEKGDIPEGYSVSREKKERFSLILESASTNQTSMYLCASSFYWPPQGRASYEQYFGPGTRLTVT.

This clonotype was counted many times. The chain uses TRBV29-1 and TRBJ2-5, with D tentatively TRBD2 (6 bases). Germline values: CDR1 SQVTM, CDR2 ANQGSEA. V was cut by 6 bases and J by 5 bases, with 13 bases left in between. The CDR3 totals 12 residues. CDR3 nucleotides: TGCAGCGTCGCCGGGGGAGATGAGACCCAGTACTTC. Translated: CSVAGGDETQYF. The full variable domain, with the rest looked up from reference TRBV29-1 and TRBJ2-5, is SAVISQKPSRDICQRGTSLTIQCQVDSQVTMMFWYRQQPGQSLTLIATANQGSEATYESGFVIDKFPISRPNLTFSTLTVSNMSPEDSSIYLCSVAGGDETQYFGPGTRLLVL.

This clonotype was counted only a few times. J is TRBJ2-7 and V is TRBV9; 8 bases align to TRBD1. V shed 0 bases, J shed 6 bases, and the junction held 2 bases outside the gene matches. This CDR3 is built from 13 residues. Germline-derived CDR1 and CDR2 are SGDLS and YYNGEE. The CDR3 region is CASSVGQGIEQYF. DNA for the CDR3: TGTGCCAGCAGCGTAGGACAGGGGATCGAGCAGTACTTC.

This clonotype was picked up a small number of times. CDR3 coding DNA: TGCGCCAGCAGCTACGAGGGCGTGGAACAGTACTTC. Translating gives CASSYEGVEQYF. The chain couples TRBV5-1 to TRBJ2-7, with a tentative D call TRBD2 (5 bases). Trimming shortened V by 3 bases and J by 10 bases, and 14 bases separated the two germline ends. This CDR3 is 12 amino acids long. The germline CDR1 and CDR2 sequences are SGHRS and YFSETQ. Full variable domain (outside the CDR3, taken from reference TRBV5-1 and TRBJ2-7): KAGVTQTPRYLIKTRGQQVTLSCSPISGHRSVSWYQQTPGQGLQFLFEYFSETQRNKGNFPGRFSGRQFSNSRSEMNVSTLELGDSALYLCASSYEGVEQYFGPGTRLTVT.

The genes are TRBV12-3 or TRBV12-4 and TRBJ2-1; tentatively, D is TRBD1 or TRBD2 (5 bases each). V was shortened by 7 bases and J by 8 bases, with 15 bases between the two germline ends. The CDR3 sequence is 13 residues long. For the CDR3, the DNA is TGTGCCAGCACCGGGGCAGGCTTCGATGAGCAGTTCTTC. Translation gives CASTGAGFDEQFF.

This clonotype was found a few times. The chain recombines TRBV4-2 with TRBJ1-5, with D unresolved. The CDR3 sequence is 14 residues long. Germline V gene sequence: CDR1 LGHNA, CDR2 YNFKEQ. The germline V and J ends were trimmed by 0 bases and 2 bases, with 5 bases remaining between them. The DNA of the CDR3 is TGTGCCAGCAGCCAAGATAGCGGCAATCAGCCCCAGCATTTT. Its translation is CASSQDSGNQPQHF.

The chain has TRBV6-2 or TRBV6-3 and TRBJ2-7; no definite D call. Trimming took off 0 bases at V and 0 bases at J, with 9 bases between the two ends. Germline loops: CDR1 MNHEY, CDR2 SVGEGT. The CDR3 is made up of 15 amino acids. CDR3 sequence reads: CASSYSQAPSYEQYF. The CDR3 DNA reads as TGTGCCAGCAGTTACTCGCAGGCCCCCTCCTACGAGCAGTACTTC.